Given below is one TCR beta chain in context. The data are from a study of blood T cell repertoires in COVID-19. About the study: PBMCs, B-cell-depleted T cells, or T cells provided the cDNA or gDNA that made up the material.

Membership in each cohort depended on participant-reported clinical history. The method was immunoSEQ multiplex PCR; TCRdb's version includes in-frame clones alone and lacks a portion of them. This sample has a few hundred thousand clones; 85% to 90% occur once, and the top ten carry 0.95% to 1.1%. This CDR3 comprises 13 residues. The V end lost 0 bases, the J end lost 5 bases, and 7 bases lay between the germline ends. Germline CDR1 reads MGHRA; CDR2 reads YSYEKL. The V and J genes are TRBV4-1 and TRBJ2-5; D remains unclear. This TCR derives from a man between 18 and 29 years old who had recovered from COVID-19. Sequences were obtained from PBMCs or T cells enriched from blood (not recorded which). The CDR3 is CASSQELRETQYF. CDR3 DNA sequence: TGCGCCAGCAGCCAAGAGCTGAGGGAGACCCAGTACTTC.